The rows below give T cell receptor beta chains drawn from one sample of a study of CD8+ T cells in alopecia areata. Measured with immunoSEQ multiplex PCR; TCRdb has only the in-frame clones, and not every one. The sample holds 150,000 or so clones, 40% to 50% seen once. The specimen was CD4+ T cells sorted from blood. Source of these receptors: a human donor with alopecia areata. CDR3s include the opening cysteine and the closing phenylalanine or tryptophan. A D gene is named only where the DNA matches it firmly. Not all rows give a size; the values are once, few, many and, for expanded clones, a class.

size: -
V: TRBV29-1
J: TRBJ1-2
D: -
DNA: TGCAGCGTTGAGGAGGGGATTCGGGGCTACACCTTC
CDR3: CSVEEGIRGYTF

size: -
V: TRBV23-1
J: TRBJ2-7
D: -
DNA: TGCGCCAGCAACAGGGAACGGGAGCTGTACGAGCAGTACTTC
CDR3: CASNRERELYEQYF

size: -
V: TRBV18
J: TRBJ2-3
D: -
DNA: TGTGCCAGCTCACTCACATCCCCCGGGCACACAGATACGCAGTATTTT
CDR3: CASSLTSPGHTDTQYF

size: -
V: TRBV29-1
J: TRBJ1-2
D: -
DNA: TGCAGCGTCTCGGACGGCGGCTACACCTTC
CDR3: CSVSDGGYTF

size: -
V: TRBV29-1
J: TRBJ1-3
D: -
DNA: TGCAGCGTTGAGCGGGGATACACCATATATTTT
CDR3: CSVERGYTIYF

size: -
V: TRBV7-9
J: TRBJ1-1
D: -
DNA: TGTGCCAGCAGCTTAACAGCTAACACTGAAGCTTTCTTT
CDR3: CASSLTANTEAFF

size: -
V: TRBV18
J: TRBJ2-7
D: -
DNA: TGTGCCAGCTCACCACCGAGCTCCTACGAGCAGTACTTC
CDR3: CASSPPSSYEQYF

size: -
V: TRBV5-1
J: TRBJ2-3
D: -
DNA: TGCGCCAGCAGCTCAGCCACGCTCACAGATACGCAGTATTTT
CDR3: CASSSATLTDTQYF

size: -
V: TRBV7-6
J: TRBJ2-2
D: -
DNA: TGTGCCAGCAGCCCCCGCGCTGGTTACACCGGGGAGCTGTTTTTT
CDR3: CASSPRAGYTGELFF

size: -
V: TRBV7-9
J: TRBJ2-4
D: -
DNA: TGTGCCAGCAGCTTAGCGGAGATTCAGTACTTC
CDR3: CASSLAEIQYF

size: -
V: TRBV28
J: TRBJ2-1
D: TRBD2
DNA: TGTGCCAGCAGTTTCCCGGGACTAGCGGGAGGGTCGTTCTTC
CDR3: CASSFPGLAGGSFF

size: few
V: TRBV30
J: TRBJ2-2
D: TRBD1
DNA: TGTGCCTGGGGGGGACAGGGAAACACCGGGGAGCTGTTTTTT
CDR3: CAWGGQGNTGELFF

size: -
V: TRBV29-1
J: TRBJ2-2
D: -
DNA: TGCAGCGCCAAGACAGGAGGTCCCGGGGAGCTGTTTTTT
CDR3: CSAKTGGPGELFF

size: few
V: TRBV29-1
J: TRBJ2-7
D: -
DNA: TGCAGCGTTTTACAGGGTGACGAGCAGTACTTC
CDR3: CSVLQGDEQYF

size: few
V: TRBV5-1
J: TRBJ2-1
D: TRBD1
DNA: TGCGCCAGCAGCTTGGGTGACAGGGCGTACAATGAGCAGTTCTTC
CDR3: CASSLGDRAYNEQFF

size: -
V: TRBV9
J: TRBJ2-1
D: TRBD1
DNA: TGTGCCAGCAGCGTCGGACAGGGTTTAACGAATGAGCAGTTCTTC
CDR3: CASSVGQGLTNEQFF

size: -
V: TRBV4-1
J: TRBJ2-2
D: -
DNA: TGCGCCAGCAGCCAAGACCCCGGGTATGGCGGGGAGCTGTTTTTT
CDR3: CASSQDPGYGGELFF

size: once
V: TRBV7-2
J: TRBJ1-5
D: -
DNA: TGTGCCAGCAGCTCCGCCCCCGGCAGTCGCAATCAGCCCCAGCATTTT
CDR3: CASSSAPGSRNQPQHF

size: -
V: TRBV9
J: TRBJ2-6
D: TRBD1
DNA: TGTGCCAGCAGCGTACTAGGACAGGGTGGCTCTGGGGCCAACGTCCTGACTTTC
CDR3: CASSVLGQGGSGANVLTF

size: -
V: TRBV20-1
J: TRBJ2-5
D: -
DNA: TGCAGTGCTGACCGCGTGACCCAGTACTTC
CDR3: CSADRVTQYF

size: few
V: TRBV6-5
J: TRBJ2-2
D: -
DNA: TGTGCCAGCAGTTACGGGGTTTCCGGGGAGCTGTTTTTT
CDR3: CASSYGVSGELFF

size: -
V: TRBV6-6
J: TRBJ1-5
D: TRBD1
DNA: TGTGCCAGCAGTATTCAGGGGGCTAGGAATCAGCCCCAGCATTTT
CDR3: CASSIQGARNQPQHF

size: -
V: TRBV5-1
J: TRBJ1-2
D: -
DNA: TGCGCCAGCAGCTTTCCAGGGAATCTTGGCTACACCTTC
CDR3: CASSFPGNLGYTF

size: few
V: TRBV7-2
J: TRBJ2-7
D: -
DNA: TGTGCCAGCAGCTCGGTCTCCTACGAGCAGTACTTC
CDR3: CASSSVSYEQYF

size: -
V: TRBV6-5
J: TRBJ2-3
D: -
DNA: TGTGCCAGCTCCCCCTTTCCGGGACCAACAGATACGCAGTATTTT
CDR3: CASSPFPGPTDTQYF

size: -
V: TRBV11-3
J: TRBJ2-7
D: -
DNA: TGTGCCAGCAGCGATGTAGGGTACGAGCAGTACTTC
CDR3: CASSDVGYEQYF

size: -
V: TRBV5-1
J: TRBJ2-2
D: -
DNA: TGCGCCAGCAGCTTTGAGGGGTTGAACACCGGGGAGCTGTTTTTT
CDR3: CASSFEGLNTGELFF

size: -
V: TRBV15
J: TRBJ2-5
D: TRBD2
DNA: TGTGCCACCAGCAGAGGGAACCCGGGGGGGACCCAGTACTTC
CDR3: CATSRGNPGGTQYF